Sequencing of this T cell receptor beta chain was carried out in a study of identical twins' blood T cells. Trimming removed 1 base at V and 0 bases at J, with 19 bases between. The CDR3 sequence is 19 residues long. From germline, CDR1 is SGHVS and CDR2 FNYEAQ. One entry per CDR3 protein results from TCRdb running MiXCR on the 5' RACE reads. The table has around 380,000 distinct CDR3 sequences, 28% seen once; the top ten hold more than 5.5%. The chain joins TRBV7-6 to TRBJ1-5, with D maybe TRBD1 (5 bases). Sequencing was performed on PBMCs. The TCR sequence derives from a woman between 18 and 50 years old in good health. Here the CDR3 reads CASSLGGGTEAYSNQPQHF. DNA for the CDR3: TGTGCCAGCAGCTTAGGGGGAGGGACGGAAGCGTATAGCAATCAGCCCCAGCATTTT.